This is a list of T cell receptor beta chains from one sample in a study of cytomegalovirus exposure and HLA in healthy donors. Generated by immunoSEQ multiplex PCR, the TCRdb table keeps only in-frame clones and is missing some. The profile shows approximately 81,000 clones, 90% to 95% of them singletons. Sequencing was done on a sample of PBMCs. The receptors here all came from a young man in good health and CMV-seronegative. The CDR3 runs from the conserved cysteine through the conserved F or W. The D gene is left open where the match is weak. Not every row has a clone size; where given, it reads once, few, many or a size class.

>TRBV30|-|TRBJ2-7|TRBD1
CAWSSLMGQGATYEQYF
TGTGCCTGGAGTTCTCTTATGGGACAGGGGGCGACATACGAGCAGTACTTC
>TRBV6-4|-|TRBJ1-2|TRBD1
CASRAQGAFNYGYTF
TGTGCCAGCAGGGCGCAGGGGGCTTTTAACTATGGCTACACCTTC
>TRBV27|-|TRBJ2-7|-
CASSFLPGSYEQYF
TGTGCCAGCAGTTTTTTACCGGGGTCCTACGAGCAGTACTTC
>TRBV27|-|TRBJ1-5|-
CASSLSGGGHQPQHF
TGTGCCAGCAGTTTAAGCGGCGGAGGGCATCAGCCCCAGCATTTT
>TRBV18|-|TRBJ2-1|TRBD2
CASSPRLAGETYEQFF
TGTGCCAGCTCACCACGGCTAGCGGGAGAAACCTATGAGCAGTTCTTC
>TRBV11-1|-|TRBJ2-7|-
CASTSNLRVNKQYF
TGTGCCAGCACCTCGAACCTCAGGGTTAACAAGCAGTACTTC
>TRBV25-1|-|TRBJ1-2|-
CASSEGGYGYTF
TGTGCCAGCAGTGAAGGGGGGTATGGCTACACCTTC
>TRBV5-1|-|TRBJ1-2|-
CASSLDGNNYGYTF
TGCGCCAGCAGCTTGGATGGCAACAACTATGGCTACACCTTC
>TRBV4-1|-|TRBJ1-4|-
CASSHGAGKYDEKLFF
TGCGCCAGCAGCCACGGTGCAGGGAAATATGATGAAAAACTGTTTTTT
>TRBV11-2|-|TRBJ1-1|-
CASSLTGKNTEAFF
TGTGCCAGCAGCTTAACAGGGAAGAACACTGAAGCTTTCTTT
>TRBV19|-|TRBJ2-7|-
CASSSDSYSYEQYF
TGTGCCAGTAGTAGTGACAGTTACTCCTACGAGCAGTACTTC
>TRBV15|-|TRBJ2-2|TRBD1
CATLGGQGHTGELFF
TGTGCCACCTTGGGGGGACAGGGACACACCGGGGAGCTGTTTTTT
>TRBV7-9|-|TRBJ2-1|TRBD2
CASKEAGWSYNEQFF
TGTGCCAGCAAGGAAGCGGGATGGTCCTACAATGAGCAGTTCTTC
>TRBV28|-|TRBJ1-6|-
CASSLPIGQRNSPLHF
TGTGCCAGCAGTTTACCCATCGGACAGAGAAATTCACCCCTCCACTTT
>TRBV10-2|-|TRBJ2-3|TRBD1
CASLPGTVRTDTQYF
TGCGCCAGCCTACCCGGGACAGTCCGCACAGATACGCAGTATTTT
>TRBV7-9|-|TRBJ2-7|TRBD1
CASRPTGYYEQYF
TGTGCCAGCAGGCCGACAGGGTACTACGAGCAGTACTTC
>TRBV5-1|once|TRBJ2-2|-
CASSLAAGVAGELFF
TGCGCCAGCAGCTTGGCCGCAGGGGTAGCCGGGGAGCTGTTTTTT
>TRBV13|-|TRBJ2-3|-
CASSLESLRATDTQYF
TGTGCCAGCAGCTTAGAATCCCTCAGGGCCACAGATACGCAGTATTTT
>TRBV25-1|-|TRBJ2-7|TRBD1
CASSSTGTGADEQYF
TGTGCCAGCAGTTCAACCGGGACAGGGGCAGACGAGCAGTACTTC
>TRBV4-2|-|TRBJ1-1|TRBD1
CASSPHLSIRDRMNTEAFF
TGTGCCAGCAGCCCCCATTTAAGCATACGGGACAGGATGAACACTGAAGCTTTCTTT
>TRBV29-1|-|TRBJ2-1|TRBD2
CSARASGLYNEQFF
TGCAGCGCTAGGGCTAGCGGGCTATACAATGAGCAGTTCTTC
>TRBV7-2|-|TRBJ2-4|TRBD1
CASRQRDSKNIQYF
TGTGCCAGCAGGCAACGGGACAGCAAAAACATTCAGTACTTC
>TRBV30|-|TRBJ1-1|-
CAWRFTRDTEAFF
TGTGCCTGGAGGTTCACCAGGGACACTGAAGCTTTCTTT
>TRBV2|-|TRBJ2-2|TRBD1
CASRGDRLTGELFF
TGTGCCAGCAGGGGGGACAGACTCACCGGGGAGCTGTTTTTT
>TRBV9|-|TRBJ2-5|-
CASSVAGVETQYF
TGTGCCAGCAGCGTAGCAGGGGTGGAGACCCAGTACTTC
>TRBV6-7|once|TRBJ1-1|-
CASSYSTYSVMNTEAFF
TGTGCCAGCAGTTACTCGACTTATTCGGTCATGAACACTGAAGCTTTCTTT
>TRBV5-6|once|TRBJ2-2|-
CASSRNVGGGELFF
TGTGCCAGCAGCCGGAATGTGGGAGGCGGGGAGCTGTTTTTT
>TRBV5-5|once|TRBJ1-2|-
CASSPGTREGYGYTF
TGTGCCAGCAGTCCCGGGACACGGGAGGGGTATGGCTACACCTTC
>TRBV5-1|-|TRBJ2-7|-
CASSLEGVQYF
TGCGCCAGCAGCTTGGAGGGGGTCCAGTACTTC
>TRBV5-6|-|TRBJ1-6|-
CASSLGGVYNSPLHF
TGTGCCAGCAGCTTGGGGGGGGTCTATAATTCACCCCTCCACTTT
>TRBV19|-|TRBJ1-2|-
CASSLQGISLGGYTF
TGTGCCAGTAGTTTACAGGGAATCAGTCTGGGTGGCTACACCTTC
>TRBV5-5|-|TRBJ1-1|-
CASSLAREVRSTEAFF
TGTGCCAGCAGCTTGGCCAGGGAGGTCCGCAGCACTGAAGCTTTCTTT
>TRBV18|-|TRBJ2-7|TRBD1
CASSLDRGIIYEQYF
TGTGCCAGCTCACTTGACAGGGGGATCATTTACGAGCAGTACTTC
>TRBV5-1|-|TRBJ1-1|-
CASSLERISTEAFF
TGCGCCAGCAGCTTGGAGAGGATTTCCACTGAAGCTTTCTTT
>TRBV10-3|-|TRBJ1-3|-
CAITNRNSGNTIYF
TGTGCCATCACCAACAGGAACTCTGGAAACACCATATATTTT
>TRBV19|-|TRBJ2-2|TRBD1
CASRDRGRGTGELFF
TGTGCCAGTAGGGACAGGGGGCGAGGCACCGGGGAGCTGTTTTTT
>TRBV7-9|-|TRBJ1-2|-
CASSISGANYGYTF
TGTGCCAGCAGCATATCGGGGGCTAACTATGGCTACACCTTC
>TRBV30|-|TRBJ1-1|-
CAWDMNTEAFF
TGTGCCTGGGACATGAACACTGAAGCTTTCTTT
>TRBV4-1|-|TRBJ2-5|TRBD2
CASSQMTSGLTQETQYF
TGCGCCAGCAGCCAAATGACTAGCGGGCTTACACAAGAGACCCAGTACTTC
>TRBV9|-|TRBJ1-4|TRBD1
CASSPGFGDRRQRSEKLFF
TGTGCCAGCAGCCCGGGATTCGGGGACAGGCGCCAGCGGAGTGAAAAACTGTTTTTT
>TRBV7-8|-|TRBJ2-5|-
CASSLARFPYQETQYF
TGTGCCAGCAGCTTAGCGCGATTCCCCTACCAAGAGACCCAGTACTTC
>TRBV10-2|-|TRBJ2-3|TRBD2
CASRPGLAGGFVDTQYF
TGCGCCAGCAGACCGGGACTAGCGGGGGGATTTGTAGATACGCAGTATTTT
>TRBV2|once|TRBJ2-5|-
CASTQGGPETQYF
TGTGCCAGCACTCAAGGAGGCCCAGAGACCCAGTACTTC
>TRBV30|-|TRBJ1-1|TRBD1
CAWSGVRGAEAFF
TGTGCCTGGAGTGGGGTCAGGGGGGCTGAAGCTTTCTTT
>TRBV14|-|TRBJ2-1|-
CASSQWGGGRRSEQFF
TGTGCCAGCAGCCAATGGGGGGGCGGGAGACGTTCTGAGCAGTTCTTC
>TRBV29-1|few|TRBJ1-5|-
CSVGAGDQPQHF
TGCAGCGTTGGGGCAGGGGATCAGCCCCAGCATTTT
>TRBV7-9|-|TRBJ2-5|-
CASRLSGPETQYF
TGTGCCAGCAGACTAAGCGGCCCGGAGACCCAGTACTTC
>TRBV6-5|-|TRBJ1-1|TRBD1
CASRPGQGKSAFF
TGTGCCAGCAGACCCGGACAGGGCAAATCGGCTTTCTTT
>TRBV11-3|-|TRBJ2-4|TRBD1
CASSLGGTVAKNIQYF
TGTGCCAGCAGCTTAGGTGGGACAGTAGCCAAAAACATTCAGTACTTC
>TRBV5-4|-|TRBJ1-2|TRBD1
CASRSMTGTGYGYTF
TGTGCCAGCAGATCCATGACCGGGACAGGCTATGGCTACACCTTC
>TRBV19|-|TRBJ2-7|TRBD2
CASSIGVGAGGFNEQYF
TGTGCCAGTAGTATTGGTGTGGGAGCGGGAGGGTTCAACGAGCAGTACTTC
>TRBV10-2|-|TRBJ1-2|-
CASSDHVAALVLGYTF
TGCGCCAGCAGTGATCATGTAGCGGCCTTGGTTCTTGGCTACACCTTC